Following are 19 T cell receptor beta chains from one sample sequenced in a study of T cells after posttransplantation cyclophosphamide. Produced via immunoSEQ multiplex PCR; TCRdb's table is partial and in-frame only. The table includes 15,000 to 20,000 clones, roughly 80% detected once. Control samples came 1 year after myeloablative marrow transplants with methotrexate plus calcineurin inhibitor. The input for sequencing was PBMCs, taken roughly 460 days after allogeneic stem cell transplant with calcineurin inhibitor and methotrexate. Receptors originate from a male patient in his 30s who received an allogeneic stem cell transplant from an unrelated donor, was CMV-positive, and had acute and chronic GVHD. The graft donor may account for some of the T cells.

V is TRBV10-3 and J is TRBJ2-5, with 10 bases aligning to TRBD1. This CDR3 spans 14 amino acids. Germline lookup yields CDR1 ENHRY and CDR2 SYGVKD. After removal of 6 bases from V and 5 bases from J, the junction contained 6 bases not matched to a gene. Here the CDR3 reads CAIRKTGGLETQYF. The CDR3 DNA is TGTGCCATCAGAAAGACAGGGGGCCTCGAGACCCAGTACTTC.

The rearrangement uses TRBV5-4 and TRBJ2-3, with D tentatively TRBD2 (5 bases). V was pared by 4 bases and J by 0 bases, with 15 bases between. The V gene's germline CDR1 is SGHNT and CDR2 YYREEE (reference sequence). The CDR3 is made up of 16 amino acids. The CDR3 DNA follows: TGTGCCAGCAGCGTTGACTACCACTCTAGCACAGATACGCAGTATTTT. Its protein is CASSVDYHSSTDTQYF.

The sample holds one count of this clone. The gene calls are TRBV5-6 and TRBJ2-3, with TRBD1 matching 9 bases. After removal of 2 bases from V and 4 bases from J, the junction contained 5 bases not matched to a gene. The CDR3 loop spans 15 amino acids. Germline CDR1 reads SGHDT; CDR2 reads YYEEEE. The chain's CDR3 is CASSFGQGMADTQYF. CDR3 bases: TGTGCCAGCAGCTTCGGACAGGGGATGGCAGATACGCAGTATTTT. Full variable domain (outside the CDR3, taken from reference TRBV5-6 and TRBJ2-3): DAGVTQSPTHLIKTRGQQVTLRCSPKSGHDTVSWYQQALGQGPQFIFQYYEEEERQRGNFPDRFSGHQFPNYSSELNVNALLLGDSALYLCASSFGQGMADTQYFGPGTRLTVL.

This chain uses TRBV7-2 with TRBJ1-2; TRBD1 matches at 7 bases. From germline, CDR1 is SGHTA and CDR2 FQGNSA. Trimming removed 0 bases from V and 5 bases from J; junction bases left unmatched: 0. This CDR3 has 13 amino acids. The CDR3 DNA sequence: TGTGCCAGCAGCTTAGCGGGACAGTATGGCTACACCTTC. The encoded protein is CASSLAGQYGYTF.

The rearrangement uses TRBV7-3 and TRBJ2-3; 11 bases are shared with TRBD2. The germline V gene has CDR1 SGHTA and CDR2 FQGTGA. The ends lost 1 base at V and 6 bases at J; junction bases unmatched: 9. CDR3 size: 17 residues. The CDR3 DNA reads TGTGCCAGCAGCTTAAACGTCCTAGCGGGGGGTGGGGATACGCAGTATTTT. This codes for CASSLNVLAGGGDTQYF.

The V and J genes are TRBV6-1 and TRBJ1-3, with unresolved D. Germline CDR1 reads MNHNS; CDR2 reads SASEGT. This CDR3 has 12 amino acids. V was pared by 5 bases and J by 10 bases, with 12 bases between. CDR3 loop: CASSSPTETIYF. The CDR3 DNA reads as TGTGCCAGCAGTTCCCCTACCGAAACCATATATTTT.

About this clone itself: The germline gene is not matched at one end of the junction; a read error may be the cause. The V and J genes are TRBV5-6 and TRBJ1-5; no firm D call. The CDR3 contains 10 residues. Germline V gives CDR1 SGHDT, CDR2 YYEEEE. CDR3: CASSRLRRDF. Here the CDR3 DNA reads TGTGCCAGCAGCAGGCTTAGGAGGGATTTT.

The chain combines TRBV4-3 with TRBJ1-6; D gene unclear. Germline V gives CDR1 LGHNA, CDR2 YSLEER. With 0 bases removed from V and 8 bases from J, the gap between germline ends came to 11 bases. The CDR3 has 15 residues. The CDR3 DNA reads TGCGCCAGCAGCCAAGATGACGAGAGGGATTCACCCCTCCACTTT. Its translation is CASSQDDERDSPLHF.

The chain is built from TRBV7-2 and TRBJ2-1; D is uncertain. Germline V gene sequence: CDR1 SGHTA, CDR2 FQGNSA. V lost 5 bases and J lost 10, with 9 bases in between. The CDR3 has 11 amino acids. The CDR3 bases are TGTGCCAGCAGCCGCCAGTTGGAGCAGTTCTTC. Its translation: CASSRQLEQFF.

Only one count was recorded for this clone. The chain uses TRBV28 and TRBJ2-7; D possibly corresponds to TRBD2 (6 bases). The CDR3 extends over 13 amino acids. Between the trimmed V and J ends, which lost 6 bases and 7 bases, there was a span of 16 bases. Germline V gives CDR1 MDHEN, CDR2 SYDVKM. Here the CDR3 DNA reads TGTGCCAGCAGGATCCGGGACTTCAAGGAGCAGTACTTC. Amino acids: CASRIRDFKEQYF.

The chain employs TRBV15 and TRBJ2-5; 13 nucleotides match TRBD2. This CDR3 spans 16 amino acids. CDR1 LNHNV and CDR2 YYDKDF come from the germline V gene (reference sequence). V lost 2 bases to trimming and J lost 5 bases; unmatched junction nucleotides: 5. The CDR3 DNA follows: TGTGCCACCAGCAGACGGACTAGCGGGGGCGGGGAGACCCAGTACTTC. This translates into CATSRRTSGGGETQYF.

This clone was recorded a few times. The V call is TRBV21-1, the J call TRBJ1-5. TRBV21-1 has pseudogene status. The CDR3 sequence is 13 residues long. In nucleotides, the CDR3 is TGTGCCAGCAGCCCCAGGACTTTGGGGCCCCAGCATTTT. Its translation: CASSPRTLGPQHF.

The rearrangement links TRBV27 to TRBJ1-1, with a tentative D call TRBD1 (5 bases). The V end lost 4 bases, the J end lost 0 bases, and 15 bases lay between the germline ends. This CDR3 is built from 16 residues. The V gene's germline CDR1 is MNHEY and CDR2 SMNVEV (reference sequence). The chain's CDR3 is CASSSPRTRLNTEAFF. The CDR3 DNA follows: TGTGCCAGCAGTTCCCCCCGGACAAGGCTGAACACTGAAGCTTTCTTT.

Notes on this clone: At one end the junction does not follow the germline gene, possibly because of a read error. This chain joins TRBV5-3 and TRBJ2-2, with D possibly being TRBD1 (6 bases). TRBV5-3 is an open reading frame, and its role is uncertain. This CDR3 is 18 amino acids long. CDR3 amino acids: CTRSLQGPRLTNTGELFF. Here the CDR3 DNA reads TGTACCAGAAGCTTACAGGGTCCTCGTCTGACGAACACCGGGGAGCTGTTTTTT.

This clone came up once. The rearrangement uses TRBV30 and TRBJ2-3; D unclear. Germline CDR1 reads GTSNPN; CDR2 reads SVGIG (reference sequence). Deletions cut 2 bases from V and 3 bases from J, with 6 bases between. The CDR3 runs to 12 residues. The CDR3 DNA reads TGTGCCTGGAGTCGAGGAACAGATACGCAGTATTTT. It codes for CAWSRGTDTQYF.

The V gene is TRBV27, the J gene TRBJ2-6; D gene ambiguous. V lost 4 bases and J lost 0, with 10 bases in between. CDR3 length: 16 residues. Germline V CDR1 and CDR2: MNHEY, SMNVEV (reference sequence). The CDR3 here is CASSSQTVSGANVLTF. The CDR3 DNA reads TGTGCCAGCAGTTCGCAGACTGTCTCTGGGGCCAACGTCCTGACTTTC.

This chain joins TRBV29-1 and TRBJ1-2; D call uncertain. CDR3 length: 13 residues. The germline V and J ends were trimmed by 2 bases and 7 bases, with 14 bases remaining between them. Per germline, CDR1 SQVTM and CDR2 ANQGSEA. CDR3 loop: CSVELSGLGGYTF. Here the CDR3 DNA reads TGCAGCGTTGAATTGTCCGGGTTAGGTGGCTACACCTTC. Full variable domain (remainder filled in from reference TRBV29-1 and TRBJ1-2): SAVISQKPSRDICQRGTSLTIQCQVDSQVTMMFWYRQQPGQSLTLIATANQGSEATYESGFVIDKFPISRPNLTFSTLTVSNMSPEDSSIYLCSVELSGLGGYTFGSGTRLTVV.

This clone was seen once. This chain joins TRBV19 and TRBJ2-7; tentatively, D is TRBD1 (6 bases). V gave up 1 base and J gave up 6 bases, with 7 bases separating them. CDR3 length: 12 residues. In germline, CDR1 is LNHDA, CDR2 SQIVND (reference sequence). The CDR3 reads CASSIGGGEQYF. CDR3 DNA: TGTGCCAGTAGTATAGGAGGGGGCGAGCAGTACTTC.

This chain uses TRBV7-9 with TRBJ1-5; the D gene is possibly TRBD1 (6 bases). Per germline, CDR1 SEHNR and CDR2 FQNEAQ (reference sequence). The CDR3 is 15 amino acids. V was shortened by 5 bases and J by 5 bases, with 16 bases between the two germline ends. The CDR3 DNA reads TGTGCCAGCAGCCCACAGTCTGCAGGGGATCAGCCCCAGCATTTT. Protein: CASSPQSAGDQPQHF.